One sample yielded the 29 T cell receptor beta chains listed below, sequenced in a study of blood T cell repertoires in COVID-19. Assay: immunoSEQ multiplex PCR; the TCRdb copy retains only in-frame clones and omits some. The table records approximately 150,000 clones, about 88% of them present only once. What was sequenced was peripheral blood. These receptors all stem from a man aged 50 or older who had recovered from COVID-19.

This rearrangement joins TRBV27 to TRBJ2-3, with 10 bases lining up with TRBD2. The CDR3 is made up of 18 amino acids. Germline trimming cut 0 bases from V and 2 bases from J; bases unmatched to any gene: 8. Germline V gene data show CDR1 as MNHEY and CDR2 as SMNVEV (reference sequence). The CDR3 loop reads CASSLSIPTSGVTDTQYF. CDR3 DNA: TGTGCCAGCAGTTTATCGATCCCCACTAGCGGGGTCACAGATACGCAGTATTTT.

This rearrangement joins TRBV5-1 to TRBJ2-1; 11 nucleotides agree with TRBD1. Germline CDR1 and CDR2: SGHRS and YFSETQ. This CDR3 has 15 amino acids. Unmatched junction bases numbered 6, after V lost 3 bases and J lost 7 bases. CDR3 loop: CASSSRTGGGNEQFF. CDR3 nucleotide sequence: TGCGCCAGCAGCTCCCGGACAGGGGGCGGAAATGAGCAGTTCTTC.

The genes are TRBV2 and TRBJ2-5; 7 bases map to TRBD2. The V and J ends lost 6 bases and 1 base, in that order; junction bases with no gene match: 5. Per the germline V gene, CDR1 is SNHLY and CDR2 is FYNNEI. This CDR3 comprises 14 residues. CDR3 DNA: TGTGCCAGCAGATCCCTAGCGGCCCAAGAGACCCAGTACTTC. Translation gives CASRSLAAQETQYF.

J is TRBJ2-7 and V is TRBV28, with 7 positions matching TRBD2. CDR1 is MDHEN, CDR2 SYDVKM, per germline. The CDR3 has 11 residues. Trimming cost V 3 bases and J 9 bases; bases outside gene matches: 2. The CDR3 sequence is CASSFPGGQYF. CDR3 coding DNA: TGTGCCAGCAGTTTCCCGGGGGGGCAGTACTTC.

On this clone: At one of its ends the junction is not consistent with the germline gene, which may arise from a read error. This rearrangement joins TRBV5-1 to TRBJ1-1, with a possible D match to TRBD1 (6 bases). Germline V lookup: CDR1 SGHRS, CDR2 YFSETQ. This CDR3 spans 15 amino acids. CDR3 residues: CARRREGGMNTEAFF. The CDR3 bases are TGCGCCCGCAGGAGAGAGGGGGGGATGAACACTGAAGCTTTCTTT. Supplemented by reference TRBV5-1 and TRBJ1-1, the full variable domain reads KAGVTQTPRYLIKTRGQQVTLSCSPISGHRSVSWYQQTPGQGLQFLFEYFSETQRNKGNFPGRFSGRQFSNSRSEMNVSTLELGDSALYLCARRREGGMNTEAFFGQGTRLTVV.

V usage is TRBV7-3 and J usage is TRBJ2-1; tentative D call: TRBD1 (5 bases). The CDR3 sequence is 11 residues long. The ends were cut back, 5 bases at V and 10 bases at J, with 9 bases in the middle. CDR1 is SGHTA, CDR2 FQGTGA, per germline. This CDR3 reads CASSAAGEQFF. For the CDR3, the DNA is TGTGCCAGCAGCGCGGCAGGGGAGCAGTTCTTC.

The chain links TRBV5-1 to TRBJ2-1; maybe TRBD2 (6 bases). The CDR3 is made up of 16 amino acids. Germline CDR1 reads SGHRS; CDR2 reads YFSETQ. Trimming took off 0 bases at V and 0 bases at J, with 10 bases between the two ends. CDR3 loop: CASSLAAGSSYNEQFF. The CDR3 DNA reads TGCGCCAGCAGCTTGGCGGCGGGAAGCTCCTACAATGAGCAGTTCTTC.

This sequence joins TRBV11-2 and TRBJ2-7, with TRBD2 as a possible D gene (5 bases). This CDR3 contains 15 residues. Trimming pared 5 bases from V and 0 bases from J, leaving 14 bases between. Germline V gene lookup returns CDR1 SGHAT and CDR2 FQNNGV. The CDR3 DNA reads TGTGCCAGCAGCGCTAGCCAGGCTAGCTCCTACGAGCAGTACTTC. Its translation is CASSASQASSYEQYF.

The chain couples TRBV27 to TRBJ1-5; 10 bases fit TRBD1. This CDR3 contains 15 residues. Germline V gene sequence: CDR1 MNHEY, CDR2 SMNVEV (reference sequence). The junction had 4 bases not matched to a gene; V was cut back by 4 bases and J by 4 bases. The CDR3 reads CASSSRQGANQPQHF. CDR3 sequence (DNA): TGTGCCAGCAGTTCACGACAGGGGGCAAATCAGCCCCAGCATTTT.

The chain is built from TRBV28 and TRBJ2-7, with 9 nucleotides matching TRBD1. The ends lost 7 bases at V and 3 bases at J; junction bases unmatched: 7. The CDR3 spans 14 residues. The germline CDR1 and CDR2 sequences are MDHEN and SYDVKM. This chain's CDR3 is CASISPDRGYEQYF. The DNA of the CDR3 is TGTGCCAGCATTAGCCCGGACAGGGGCTACGAGCAGTACTTC.

The rearrangement uses TRBV4-3 and TRBJ1-2, with D hard to call. The germline V gene has CDR1 LGHNA and CDR2 YSLEER. The CDR3 has 17 residues. The V end lost 3 bases, the J end lost 0 bases, and 17 bases lay between the germline ends. The CDR3 here is CASSQTRTGTPNYGYTF. The CDR3 DNA sequence: TGCGCCAGCAGCCAGACCCGGACGGGAACTCCTAACTATGGCTACACCTTC.

The chain joins TRBV27 to TRBJ1-2; 10 bases fit TRBD1. CDR1 and CDR2 from the germline V gene are MNHEY and SMNVEV (reference sequence). This CDR3 is 15 amino acids long. The ends lost 5 bases at V and 2 bases at J; junction bases unmatched: 5. As DNA, the CDR3 is TGTGCCAGCAGTCCACAGGGACAGGGGAACTATGGCTACACCTTC. This encodes CASSPQGQGNYGYTF.

The sample holds one count of this clone. This chain uses TRBV7-9 with TRBJ2-3; 7 nucleotides line up with TRBD1. The CDR3 length is 16 residues. After removal of 2 bases from V and 2 bases from J, the junction contained 7 bases not matched to a gene. Per the germline V gene, CDR1 is SEHNR and CDR2 is FQNEAQ (reference sequence). CDR3 protein: CASSLMGQRTTDTQYF. CDR3 nucleotide sequence: TGTGCCAGCAGCTTAATGGGACAGCGAACCACAGATACGCAGTATTTT.

V and J are TRBV19 and TRBJ1-1; TRBD1 agrees at 10 bases. The trim removed 6 bases at V and 4 bases at J, leaving 5 bases unmatched. Germline loops: CDR1 LNHDA, CDR2 SQIVND (reference sequence). CDR3 length equals 14 residues. CDR3 loop: CASSKTGGGTEAFF. In nucleotides, the CDR3 is TGTGCCAGTAGCAAGACAGGGGGCGGCACTGAAGCTTTCTTT.

The CDR3 region has the DNA TGTGCCAGCAGCGACGGACAGGGTGATACTGAAGCTTTCTTT. It codes for CASSDGQGDTEAFF. The chain recombines TRBV9 with TRBJ1-1, with 8 bases matching TRBD1. Germline V gene lookup returns CDR1 SGDLS and CDR2 YYNGEE. Trimming at V came to 3 bases and at J to 5 bases, leaving 6 bases not matched to a gene. The CDR3 runs 14 residues.

This chain links TRBV27 with TRBJ1-2; 10 positions match TRBD1. The CDR3 sequence is 16 residues long. V lost 6 bases, J lost 7 bases, and 14 bases stayed unmatched. Germline V gene data show CDR1 as MNHEY and CDR2 as SMNVEV (reference sequence). CDR3 nucleotides: TGTGCCAGCAGCCTCGTAGGGACAGGGGTCTCACTTGGCTACACCTTC. Translation: CASSLVGTGVSLGYTF.

The chain uses TRBV28 and TRBJ2-7; TRBD1 might be the D (6 bases). This CDR3 contains 14 residues. Trimming stripped 2 bases from V and 6 bases from J, with 14 bases between. CDR1 and CDR2 (germline): MDHEN, SYDVKM. CDR3 in amino acids: CASSLVNRVGEQYF. The CDR3 DNA reads TGTGCCAGCAGTTTAGTCAACAGGGTGGGCGAGCAGTACTTC. Drawing the rest from reference TRBV28 and TRBJ2-7, the complete variable domain is DVKVTQSSRYLVKRTGEKVFLECVQDMDHENMFWYRQDPGLGLRLIYFSYDVKMKEKGDIPEGYSVSREKKERFSLILESASTNQTSMYLCASSLVNRVGEQYFGPGTRLTVT.

The chain has TRBV7-2 and TRBJ2-7; TRBD1 is a possible D gene (6 bases). This CDR3 has 14 amino acids. Deletions cut 5 bases from V and 2 bases from J, with 13 bases between. Germline V lookup: CDR1 SGHTA, CDR2 FQGNSA. This CDR3 reads CASSPRDNPYEQYF. The CDR3 coding sequence is TGTGCCAGCAGCCCGAGGGACAACCCCTACGAGCAGTACTTC.

This clone was seen just once. The CDR3 DNA reads TGTGCCAGCAGAACGACAAATTCCTACGAGCAGTACTTC. Translating gives CASRTTNSYEQYF. The rearrangement uses TRBV12-3 or TRBV12-4 and TRBJ2-7; D remains ambiguous. The CDR3 is 13 residues long. The ends were cut back, 6 bases at V and 1 base at J, with 10 bases in the middle.

The chain is built from TRBV7-2 and TRBJ2-1, with 9 bases fitting TRBD2. The length of the CDR3 is 16 residues. J gave up 2 bases and V 3 bases, and 5 bases lay outside the gene matches. Germline V gene sequence: CDR1 SGHTA, CDR2 FQGNSA. The CDR3 sequence is CASSLRRGGTYNEQFF. The CDR3 DNA reads TGTGCCAGCAGCTTGAGGCGGGGGGGTACCTACAATGAGCAGTTCTTC.

This clone was seen a single time. The rearrangement joins TRBV2 to TRBJ1-2, with 7 bases aligning to TRBD1. J was trimmed by 2 bases and V by 10 bases; bases with no gene match: 7. CDR1 and CDR2 from the germline V gene are SNHLY and FYNNEI. The CDR3 length is 13 residues. CDR3 residues: CATRSTGNYGYTF. The CDR3 region has the DNA TGTGCCACGAGATCGACAGGGAACTATGGCTACACCTTC.

The chain combines TRBV7-2 with TRBJ2-1; 9 positions agree with TRBD2. In germline, CDR1 is SGHTA, CDR2 FQGNSA. The CDR3 spans 14 residues. The V segment lost 1 base and the J segment 13 bases; nucleotides outside the gene matches: 8. The CDR3: CASSLEGRGLAQFF. For the CDR3, the DNA is TGTGCCAGCAGCTTAGAAGGGCGGGGACTAGCACAGTTCTTC.

Only one count was recorded for this clone. The V gene is TRBV28, the J gene TRBJ1-5; perhaps TRBD1 as D (5 bases). Germline lookup yields CDR1 MDHEN and CDR2 SYDVKM. V lost 6 bases to trimming and J lost 5 bases, with 20 bases between them. The CDR3 contains 16 residues. The CDR3 bases are TGTGCCAGCAGGTCGCCCCGTCGGGGGGGGGATCAGCCCCAGCATTTT. Its translation is CASRSPRRGGDQPQHF.

The gene calls are TRBV7-8 and TRBJ1-1, with TRBD1 matching 8 bases. The V gene end was trimmed by 4 bases and the J gene end by 1 base; junction bases not matched to a gene: 2. Germline values: CDR1 SGHVS, CDR2 FQNEAQ. The CDR3 is 14 residues long. Here the CDR3 DNA reads TGTGCCAGCAGCTCAGGGGGCTGGAACACTGAAGCTTTCTTT. Its protein product is CASSSGGWNTEAFF.

The chain links TRBV7-6 to TRBJ2-7; 8 bases align to TRBD1. The CDR3 has 14 amino acids. Germline assignment: CDR1 SGHVS and CDR2 FNYEAQ. V dropped 4 bases and J dropped 2; count of bases not matched to a gene: 4. The CDR3 DNA follows: TGTGCCAGCAGCTCCGGACAGGGCCCCTACGAGCAGTACTTC. As protein: CASSSGQGPYEQYF.

The chain uses TRBV10-1 and TRBJ1-1; no reliable D call. Trimming left V 5 bases short and J 4 bases short, with 14 bases between. Germline CDR1 is WNHNN and CDR2 is SYGVQD (reference sequence). The CDR3 contains 14 residues. The CDR3 loop reads CASSKESLGTEAFF. The CDR3, as DNA: TGCGCCAGCAGTAAGGAGTCTTTAGGCACTGAAGCTTTCTTT.

The gene calls are TRBV7-6 and TRBJ1-1; TRBD1 matches at 9 bases. The length of the CDR3 is 14 residues. Trimming took 3 bases from V and 8 from J; bases not matched to a gene: 7. Germline V gives CDR1 SGHVS, CDR2 FNYEAQ. CDR3 sequence: CASSLAGTGREAFF. The CDR3, as DNA: TGTGCCAGCAGCTTGGCCGGGACAGGGAGAGAAGCTTTCTTT.

V and J are TRBV5-6 and TRBJ1-5; 7 bases are shared with TRBD1. The CDR3 sequence is 16 residues long. Losses at the gene ends were 3 bases for V and 2 bases for J; bases not matched to a gene: 8. The germline gives CDR1 SGHDT, CDR2 YYEEEE. CDR3 region: CASSYLGGRGNQPQHF. The CDR3 coding sequence is TGTGCCAGCAGCTACCTAGGGGGCCGGGGCAATCAGCCCCAGCATTTT.

The V gene is TRBV28, the J gene TRBJ1-2; D remains ambiguous. This CDR3 region has 14 residues. Germline CDR1 reads MDHEN; CDR2 reads SYDVKM. The ends were cut back, 6 bases at V and 1 base at J, with 12 bases in the middle. CDR3 sequence (DNA): TGTGCCAGCAGCCCGGTCGGGTATAACTATGGCTACACCTTC. This encodes CASSPVGYNYGYTF.